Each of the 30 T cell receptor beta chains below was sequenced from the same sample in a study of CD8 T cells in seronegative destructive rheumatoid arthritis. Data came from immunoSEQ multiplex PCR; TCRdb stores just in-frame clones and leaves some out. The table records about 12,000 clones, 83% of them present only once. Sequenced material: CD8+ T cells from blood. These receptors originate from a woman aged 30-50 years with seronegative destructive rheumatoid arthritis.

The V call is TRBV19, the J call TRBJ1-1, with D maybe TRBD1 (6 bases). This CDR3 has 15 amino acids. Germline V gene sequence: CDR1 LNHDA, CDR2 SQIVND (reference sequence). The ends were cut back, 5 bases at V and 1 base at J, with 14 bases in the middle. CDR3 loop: CASSPSGDKNTEAFF. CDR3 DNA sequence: TGTGCCAGTAGTCCATCAGGGGACAAGAACACTGAAGCTTTCTTT.

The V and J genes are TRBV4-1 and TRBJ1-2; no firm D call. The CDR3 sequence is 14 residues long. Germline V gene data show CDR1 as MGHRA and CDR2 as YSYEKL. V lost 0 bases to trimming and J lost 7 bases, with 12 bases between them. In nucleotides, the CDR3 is TGCGCCAGCAGCCAAGAACCGATCTACGGTGGCTACACCTTC. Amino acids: CASSQEPIYGGYTF.

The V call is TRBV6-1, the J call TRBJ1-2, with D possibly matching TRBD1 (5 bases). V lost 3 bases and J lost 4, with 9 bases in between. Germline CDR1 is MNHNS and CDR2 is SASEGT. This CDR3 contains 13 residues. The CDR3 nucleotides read TGTGCCAGCAGTGAGGGAGGGGTCTATGGCTACACCTTC. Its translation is CASSEGGVYGYTF.

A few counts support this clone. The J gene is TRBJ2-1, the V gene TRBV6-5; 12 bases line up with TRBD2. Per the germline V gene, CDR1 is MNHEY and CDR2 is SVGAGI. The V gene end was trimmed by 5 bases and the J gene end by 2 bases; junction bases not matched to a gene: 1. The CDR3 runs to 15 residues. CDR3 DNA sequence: TGTGCCAGCAGTCGACTAGCGGGGGCCTACAATGAGCAGTTCTTC. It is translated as CASSRLAGAYNEQFF.

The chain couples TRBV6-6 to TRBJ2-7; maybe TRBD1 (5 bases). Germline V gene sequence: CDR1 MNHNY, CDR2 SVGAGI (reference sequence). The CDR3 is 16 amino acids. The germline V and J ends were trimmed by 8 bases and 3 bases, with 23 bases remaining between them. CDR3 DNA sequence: TGTGCCAGCGTCTACAACCCTTTAGACAGAAGCTACGAGCAGTACTTC. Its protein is CASVYNPLDRSYEQYF.

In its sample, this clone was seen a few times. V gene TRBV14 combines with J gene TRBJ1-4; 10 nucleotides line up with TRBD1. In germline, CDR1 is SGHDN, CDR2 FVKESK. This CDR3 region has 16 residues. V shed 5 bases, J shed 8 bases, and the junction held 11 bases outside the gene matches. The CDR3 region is CASSTTGQGIFEKLFF. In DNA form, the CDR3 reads TGTGCCAGCAGCACGACGGGACAGGGGATTTTCGAAAAACTGTTTTTT. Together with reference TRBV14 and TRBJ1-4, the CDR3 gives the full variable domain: EAGVTQFPSHSVIEKGQTVTLRCDPISGHDNLYWYRRVMGKEIKFLLHFVKESKQDESGMPNNRFLAERTGGTYSTLKVQPAELEDSGVYFCASSTTGQGIFEKLFFGSGTQLSVL.

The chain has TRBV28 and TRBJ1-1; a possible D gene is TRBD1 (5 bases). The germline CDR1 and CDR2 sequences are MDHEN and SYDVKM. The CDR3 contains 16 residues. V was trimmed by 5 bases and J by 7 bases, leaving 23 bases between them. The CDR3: CASSPVDDGGSCEAFF. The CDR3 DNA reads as TGTGCCAGCAGTCCTGTGGACGACGGGGGGTCGTGTGAAGCTTTCTTT.

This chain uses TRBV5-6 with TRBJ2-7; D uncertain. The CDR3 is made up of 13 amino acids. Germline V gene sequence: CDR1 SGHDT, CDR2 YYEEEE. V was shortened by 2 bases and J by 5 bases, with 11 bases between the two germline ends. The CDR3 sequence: CASSFGSFDEQYF. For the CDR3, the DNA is TGTGCCAGCAGCTTCGGGTCCTTCGACGAGCAGTACTTC.

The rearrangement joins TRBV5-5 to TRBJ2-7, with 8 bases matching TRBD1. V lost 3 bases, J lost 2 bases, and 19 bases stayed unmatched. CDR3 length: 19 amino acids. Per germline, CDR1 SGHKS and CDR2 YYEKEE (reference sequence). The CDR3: CASSSQPRQGFYHTYEQYF. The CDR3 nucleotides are TGTGCCAGCAGCTCTCAACCTAGACAGGGGTTCTACCACACCTACGAGCAGTACTTC.

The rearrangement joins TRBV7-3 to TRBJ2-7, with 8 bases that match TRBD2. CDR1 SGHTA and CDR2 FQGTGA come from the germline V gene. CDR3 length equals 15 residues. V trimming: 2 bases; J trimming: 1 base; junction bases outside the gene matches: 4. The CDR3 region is CASSLHGGVSYEQYF. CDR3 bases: TGTGCCAGCAGCTTACACGGGGGGGTGTCCTACGAGCAGTACTTC.

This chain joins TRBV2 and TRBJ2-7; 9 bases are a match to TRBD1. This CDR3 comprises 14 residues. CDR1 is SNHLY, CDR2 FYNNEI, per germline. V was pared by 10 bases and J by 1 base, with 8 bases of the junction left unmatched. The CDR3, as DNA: TGTGCCATCTACCCCGGGACAGGGTCCTACGAGCAGTACTTC. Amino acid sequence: CAIYPGTGSYEQYF.

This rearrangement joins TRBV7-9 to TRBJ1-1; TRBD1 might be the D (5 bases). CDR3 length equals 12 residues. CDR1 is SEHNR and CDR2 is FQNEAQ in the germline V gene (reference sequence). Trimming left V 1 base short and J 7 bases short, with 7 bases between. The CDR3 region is CASSLGGGEAFF. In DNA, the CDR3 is TGTGCCAGCAGCTTAGGGGGGGGTGAAGCTTTCTTT.

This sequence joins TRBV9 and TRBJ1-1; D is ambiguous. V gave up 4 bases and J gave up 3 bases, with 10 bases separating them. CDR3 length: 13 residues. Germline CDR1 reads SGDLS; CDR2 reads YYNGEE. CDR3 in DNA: TGTGCCAGCAGCCTGGGAGGCGACACTGAAGCTTTCTTT. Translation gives CASSLGGDTEAFF. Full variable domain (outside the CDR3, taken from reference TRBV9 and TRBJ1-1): DSGVTQTPKHLITATGQRVTLRCSPRSGDLSVYWYQQSLDQGLQFLIQYYNGEERAKGNILERFSAQQFPDLHSELNLSSLELGDSALYFCASSLGGDTEAFFGQGTRLTVV.

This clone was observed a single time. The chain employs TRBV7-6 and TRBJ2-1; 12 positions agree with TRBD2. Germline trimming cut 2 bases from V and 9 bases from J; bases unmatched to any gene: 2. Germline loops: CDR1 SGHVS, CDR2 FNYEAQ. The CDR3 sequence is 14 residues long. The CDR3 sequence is CASSLLAGGLEQFF. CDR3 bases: TGTGCCAGCAGCTTACTAGCGGGGGGGCTTGAGCAGTTCTTC.

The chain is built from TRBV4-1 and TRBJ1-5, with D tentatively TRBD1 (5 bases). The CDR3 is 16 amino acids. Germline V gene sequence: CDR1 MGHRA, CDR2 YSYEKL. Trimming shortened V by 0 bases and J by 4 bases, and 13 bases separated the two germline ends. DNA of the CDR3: TGCGCCAGCAGCCAAGAAGGGCAGGGACTGAATCAGCCCCAGCATTTT. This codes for CASSQEGQGLNQPQHF.

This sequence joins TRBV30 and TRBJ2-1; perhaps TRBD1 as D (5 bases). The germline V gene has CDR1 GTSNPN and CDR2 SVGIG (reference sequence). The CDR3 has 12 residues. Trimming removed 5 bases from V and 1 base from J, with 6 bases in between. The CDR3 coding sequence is TGTGCCTGGCGACAGTCCTACAATGAGCAGTTCTTC. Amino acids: CAWRQSYNEQFF.

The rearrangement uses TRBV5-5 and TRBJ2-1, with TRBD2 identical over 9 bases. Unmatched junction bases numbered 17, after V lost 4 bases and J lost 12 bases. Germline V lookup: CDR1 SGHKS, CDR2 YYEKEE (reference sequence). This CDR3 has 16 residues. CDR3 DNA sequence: TGTGCCAGCAGCCAAGATGAAGGCGGGGGGGCCGTGGTGCAGTTCTTC. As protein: CASSQDEGGGAVVQFF.

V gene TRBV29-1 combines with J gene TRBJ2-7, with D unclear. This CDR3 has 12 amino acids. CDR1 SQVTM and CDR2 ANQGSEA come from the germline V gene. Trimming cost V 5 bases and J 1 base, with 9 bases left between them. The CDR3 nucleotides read TGCAGCGTTCGGTCCGGGTCCTACGAGCAGTACTTC. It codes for CSVRSGSYEQYF.

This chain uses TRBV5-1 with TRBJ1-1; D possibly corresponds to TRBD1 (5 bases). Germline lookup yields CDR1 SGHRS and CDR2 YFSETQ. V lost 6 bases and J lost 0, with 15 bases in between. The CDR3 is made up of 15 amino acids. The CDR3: CASNAGPYMNTEAFF. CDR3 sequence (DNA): TGCGCCAGCAACGCAGGGCCTTACATGAACACTGAAGCTTTCTTT.

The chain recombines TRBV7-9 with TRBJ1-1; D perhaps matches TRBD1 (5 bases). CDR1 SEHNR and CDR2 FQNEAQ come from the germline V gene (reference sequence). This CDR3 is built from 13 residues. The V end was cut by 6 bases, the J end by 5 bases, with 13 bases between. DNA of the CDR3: TGTGCCAGCAGTCCCGGCGGGGGAACTGAAGCTTTCTTT. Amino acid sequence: CASSPGGGTEAFF.

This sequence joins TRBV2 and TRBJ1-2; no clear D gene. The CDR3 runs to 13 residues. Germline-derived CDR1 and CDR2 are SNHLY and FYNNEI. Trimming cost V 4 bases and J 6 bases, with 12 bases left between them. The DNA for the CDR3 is TGTGCCAGCAGTGGGAGGACGGCAGATGGCTACACCTTC. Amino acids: CASSGRTADGYTF.

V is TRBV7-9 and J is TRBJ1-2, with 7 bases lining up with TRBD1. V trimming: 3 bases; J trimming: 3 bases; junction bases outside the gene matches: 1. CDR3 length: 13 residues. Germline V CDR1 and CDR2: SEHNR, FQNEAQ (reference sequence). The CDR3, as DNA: TGTGCCAGCAGCTTCGGGACAGACTATGGCTACACCTTC. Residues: CASSFGTDYGYTF.

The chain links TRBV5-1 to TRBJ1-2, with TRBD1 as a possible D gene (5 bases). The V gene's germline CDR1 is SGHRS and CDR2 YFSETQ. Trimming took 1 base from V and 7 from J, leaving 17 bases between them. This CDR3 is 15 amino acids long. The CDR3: CASSLMGRVNSGYTF. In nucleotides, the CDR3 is TGCGCCAGCAGCTTGATGGGCAGGGTAAATAGTGGCTACACCTTC. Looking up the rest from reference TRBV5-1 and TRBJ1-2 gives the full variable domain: KAGVTQTPRYLIKTRGQQVTLSCSPISGHRSVSWYQQTPGQGLQFLFEYFSETQRNKGNFPGRFSGRQFSNSRSEMNVSTLELGDSALYLCASSLMGRVNSGYTFGSGTRLTVV.

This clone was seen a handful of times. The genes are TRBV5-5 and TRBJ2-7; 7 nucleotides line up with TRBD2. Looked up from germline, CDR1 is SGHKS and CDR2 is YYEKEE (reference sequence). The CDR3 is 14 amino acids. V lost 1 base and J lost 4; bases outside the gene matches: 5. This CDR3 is CASSLWEGDYEQYF. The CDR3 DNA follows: TGTGCCAGCAGCTTGTGGGAGGGAGATTACGAGCAGTACTTC.

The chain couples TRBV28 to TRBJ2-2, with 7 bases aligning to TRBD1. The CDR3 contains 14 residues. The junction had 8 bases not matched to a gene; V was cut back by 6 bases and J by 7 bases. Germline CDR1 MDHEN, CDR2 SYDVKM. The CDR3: CASRGQALGGELFF. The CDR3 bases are TGTGCCAGCAGAGGACAGGCGCTCGGCGGGGAGCTGTTTTTT.

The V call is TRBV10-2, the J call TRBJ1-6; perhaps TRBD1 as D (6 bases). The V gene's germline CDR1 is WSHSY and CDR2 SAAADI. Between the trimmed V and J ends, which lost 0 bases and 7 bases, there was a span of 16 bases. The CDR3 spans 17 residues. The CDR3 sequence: CASSESSGTIENSPLHF. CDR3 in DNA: TGCGCCAGCAGTGAGTCGTCCGGGACAATCGAGAATTCACCCCTCCACTTT.

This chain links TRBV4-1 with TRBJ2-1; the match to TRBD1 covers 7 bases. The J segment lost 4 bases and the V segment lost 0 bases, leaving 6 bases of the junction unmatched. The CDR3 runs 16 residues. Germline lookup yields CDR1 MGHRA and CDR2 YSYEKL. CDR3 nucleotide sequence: TGCGCCAGCAGCCAAGAACCGACAGGGTGGTACAATGAGCAGTTCTTC. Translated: CASSQEPTGWYNEQFF.

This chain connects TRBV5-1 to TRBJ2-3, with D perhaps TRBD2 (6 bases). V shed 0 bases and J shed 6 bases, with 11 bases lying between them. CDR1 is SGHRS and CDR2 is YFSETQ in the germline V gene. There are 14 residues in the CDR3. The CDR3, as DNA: TGCGCCAGCAGCTTGGGCGCTAGCGACGATACGCAGTATTTT. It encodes CASSLGASDDTQYF.

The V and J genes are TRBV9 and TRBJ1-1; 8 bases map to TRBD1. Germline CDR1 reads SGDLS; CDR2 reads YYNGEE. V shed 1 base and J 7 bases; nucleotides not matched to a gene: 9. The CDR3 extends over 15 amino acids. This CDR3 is CASSVRPGQAFEAFF. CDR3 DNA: TGTGCCAGCAGCGTAAGACCGGGACAGGCCTTTGAAGCTTTCTTT.

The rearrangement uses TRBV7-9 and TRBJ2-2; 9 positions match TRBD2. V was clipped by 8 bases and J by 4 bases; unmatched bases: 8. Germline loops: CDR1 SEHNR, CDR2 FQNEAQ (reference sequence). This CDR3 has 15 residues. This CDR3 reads CASPGRGGRTGELFF. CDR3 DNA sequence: TGTGCCAGCCCCGGGCGGGGGGGCCGCACCGGGGAGCTGTTTTTT.